This T cell receptor beta chain is drawn from a study of cytomegalovirus exposure and HLA in healthy donors. Vbeta (60) and Jbeta (13) primers were used in the PCR. Clones were sequenced by immunoSEQ multiplex PCR, and TCRdb holds only the in-frame ones, with some missing. Altogether 74,000 or so clones are present, around 80% being singletons, with the ten largest covering 2.5% to 3.5%. V was shortened by 6 bases and J by 4 bases, with 10 bases between the two germline ends. The V gene's germline CDR1 is MNHEY and CDR2 SMNVEV (reference sequence). The CDR3 consists of 13 residues. Findings and caveats of the study: Information on immune exposure was restricted to one variable (CMV serostatus).

Note on this clone: The antigen is undetermined.

The TCR comes from a man aged 50-60 years in good health and CMV-seropositive. This chain joins TRBV27 and TRBJ2-1, with a weak D call TRBD2 (5 bases). The sequencing sample was made of PBMCs. CDR3 DNA: TGTGCCAGCAGCTCGGGGTGGTACAATGAGCAGTTCTTC. It codes for CASSSGWYNEQFF.